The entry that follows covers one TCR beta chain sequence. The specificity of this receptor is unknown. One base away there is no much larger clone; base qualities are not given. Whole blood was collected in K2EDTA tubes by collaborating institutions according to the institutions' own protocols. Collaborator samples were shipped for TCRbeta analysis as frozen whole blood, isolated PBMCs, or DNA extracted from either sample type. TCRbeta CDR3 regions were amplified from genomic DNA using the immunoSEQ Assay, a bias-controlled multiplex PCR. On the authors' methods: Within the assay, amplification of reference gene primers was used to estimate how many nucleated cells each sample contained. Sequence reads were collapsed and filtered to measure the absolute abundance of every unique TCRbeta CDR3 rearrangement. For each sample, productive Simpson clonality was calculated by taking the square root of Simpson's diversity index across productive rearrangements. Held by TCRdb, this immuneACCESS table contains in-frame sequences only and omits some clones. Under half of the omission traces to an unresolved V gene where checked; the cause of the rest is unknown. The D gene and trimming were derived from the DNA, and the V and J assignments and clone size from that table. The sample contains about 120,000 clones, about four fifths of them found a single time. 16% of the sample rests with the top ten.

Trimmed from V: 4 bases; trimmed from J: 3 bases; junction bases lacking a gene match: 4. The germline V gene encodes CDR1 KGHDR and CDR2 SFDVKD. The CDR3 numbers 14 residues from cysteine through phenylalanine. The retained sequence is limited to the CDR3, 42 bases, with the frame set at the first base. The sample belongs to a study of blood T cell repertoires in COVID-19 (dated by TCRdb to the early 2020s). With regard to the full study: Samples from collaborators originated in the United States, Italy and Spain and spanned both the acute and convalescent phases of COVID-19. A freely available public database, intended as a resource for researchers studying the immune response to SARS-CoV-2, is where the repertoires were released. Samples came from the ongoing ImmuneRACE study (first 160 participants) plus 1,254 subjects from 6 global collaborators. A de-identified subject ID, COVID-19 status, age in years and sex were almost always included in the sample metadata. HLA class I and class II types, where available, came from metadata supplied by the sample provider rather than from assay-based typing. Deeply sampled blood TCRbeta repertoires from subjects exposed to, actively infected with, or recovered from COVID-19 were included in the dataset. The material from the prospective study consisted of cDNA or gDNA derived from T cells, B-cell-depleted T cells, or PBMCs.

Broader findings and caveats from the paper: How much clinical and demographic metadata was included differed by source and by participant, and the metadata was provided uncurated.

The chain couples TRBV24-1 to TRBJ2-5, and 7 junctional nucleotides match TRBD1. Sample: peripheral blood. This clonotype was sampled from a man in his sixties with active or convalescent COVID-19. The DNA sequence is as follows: TGTGCCACCAGTGACACGGGACAGAAAGAGACCCAGTACTTC. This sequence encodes CATSDTGQKETQYF.